This entry is about one T cell receptor (beta chain). Germline loops: CDR1 LGHNT, CDR2 FRNRAP. CDR3 length: 17 residues. Germline trimming cut 1 base from V and 4 bases from J; bases unmatched to any gene: 6. These data belong to a study of blood T cell repertoires in COVID-19. Clones were read by immunoSEQ multiplex PCR, and TCRdb kept only the in-frame ones, dropping some. The profile shows 110,000 to 150,000 clones, approximately 92% of them singletons. The source is a woman between 55 and 75 years old with active COVID-19. V gene TRBV12-5 combines with J gene TRBJ2-1; 11 positions agree with TRBD2. Sequenced: peripheral blood. CDR3 loop: CASGLGATSGVYNEQFF. Written as DNA, the CDR3 is TGTGCTAGTGGTTTGGGGGCGACTAGCGGGGTATACAATGAGCAGTTCTTC.